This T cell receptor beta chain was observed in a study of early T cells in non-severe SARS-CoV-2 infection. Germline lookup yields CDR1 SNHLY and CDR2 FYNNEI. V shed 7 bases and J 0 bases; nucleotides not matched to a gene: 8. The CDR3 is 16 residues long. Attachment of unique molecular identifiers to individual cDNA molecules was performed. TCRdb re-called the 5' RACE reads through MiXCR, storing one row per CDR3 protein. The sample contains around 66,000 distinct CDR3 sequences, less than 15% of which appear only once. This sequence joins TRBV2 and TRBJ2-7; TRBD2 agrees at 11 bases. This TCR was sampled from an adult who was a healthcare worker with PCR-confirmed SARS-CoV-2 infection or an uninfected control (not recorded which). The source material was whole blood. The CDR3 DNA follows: TGTGCCAGCATCTCCCCACTAGCGGGGGACTCCTACGAGCAGTACTTC. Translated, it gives CASISPLAGDSYEQYF. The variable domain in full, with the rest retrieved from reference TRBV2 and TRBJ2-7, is EPEVTQTPSHQVTQMGQEVILRCVPISNHLYFYWYRQILGQKVEFLVSFYNNEISEKSEIFDDQFSVERPDGSNFTLKIRSTKLEDSAMYFCASISPLAGDSYEQYFGPGTRLTVT.